These 32 T cell receptor beta chains share one sample of origin, sequenced in a study of blood T cell repertoires in COVID-19. Here immunoSEQ multiplex PCR was the method, and the copy in TCRdb shows in-frame clones only, minus some. The sample yields fewer than 30,000 clones, roughly nine tenths seen once. Input material: peripheral blood. Every receptor here comes from a human donor with active COVID-19. The donor label of this sample is uncertain.

V usage is TRBV28 and J usage is TRBJ2-7, with 8 bases that match TRBD2. CDR1 and CDR2 from the germline V gene are MDHEN and SYDVKM. The CDR3 contains 14 residues. V shed 3 bases and J 2 bases; nucleotides not matched to a gene: 3. CDR3 protein: CASSFLLAAYEQYF. The CDR3 DNA reads as TGTGCCAGCAGTTTTCTACTAGCGGCCTACGAGCAGTACTTC. Full variable domain (missing parts from reference TRBV28 and TRBJ2-7): DVKVTQSSRYLVKRTGEKVFLECVQDMDHENMFWYRQDPGLGLRLIYFSYDVKMKEKGDIPEGYSVSREKKERFSLILESASTNQTSMYLCASSFLLAAYEQYFGPGTRLTVT.

The CDR3 nucleotides read TGCGCCAGCAGCCAAGAGAGGAGCGATCAGCCCCAGCATTTT. Translating it yields CASSQERSDQPQHF. This rearrangement joins TRBV4-3 to TRBJ1-5; the D is unclear. V lost 0 bases to trimming and J lost 5 bases, with 8 bases between them. Germline-derived CDR1 and CDR2 are LGHNA and YSLEER. There are 14 residues in the CDR3.

The chain uses TRBV3-1 (or the pseudogene TRBV3-2) and TRBJ2-5; 11 bases line up with TRBD2. In germline, CDR1 is LGHDT, CDR2 YNNKEL (reference sequence). The CDR3 spans 15 residues. V lost 5 bases and J lost 2; bases outside the gene matches: 4. This CDR3 is CASSIRLAGQETQYF. CDR3 coding DNA: TGTGCCAGCAGCATTCGACTAGCGGGGCAAGAGACCCAGTACTTC.

This sequence joins TRBV25-1 and TRBJ2-3; 7 bases align to TRBD2. CDR3 length: 15 amino acids. Germline lookup yields CDR1 MGHDK and CDR2 SYGVNS. V gave up 8 bases and J gave up 3 bases; unmatched junction bases: 11. CDR3 region: CASALRGGETDTQYF. CDR3 nucleotides: TGTGCCAGCGCACTTCGCGGGGGTGAGACAGATACGCAGTATTTT.

This chain joins TRBV28 and TRBJ2-7; 9 nucleotides agree with TRBD1. Germline assignment: CDR1 MDHEN and CDR2 SYDVKM. V was pared by 6 bases and J by 1 base, with 7 bases of the junction left unmatched. The CDR3 covers 15 residues. The CDR3 coding sequence is TGTGCCAGCAGCCTAGACGGGACAGGGTCCTACGAGCAGTACTTC. Encoded protein: CASSLDGTGSYEQYF. The full variable domain, in which reference TRBV28 and TRBJ2-7 provide the parts outside the CDR3, is DVKVTQSSRYLVKRTGEKVFLECVQDMDHENMFWYRQDPGLGLRLIYFSYDVKMKEKGDIPEGYSVSREKKERFSLILESASTNQTSMYLCASSLDGTGSYEQYFGPGTRLTVT.

The V and J genes are TRBV5-1 and TRBJ1-2, with 12 bases that match TRBD1. The CDR3 loop spans 14 amino acids. The J segment lost 8 bases and the V segment lost 4 bases, leaving 6 bases of the junction unmatched. Per germline, CDR1 SGHRS and CDR2 YFSETQ. CDR3 nucleotide sequence: TGCGCCAGCAGCACCCGGGACAGGGGGCGAGGCTACACCTTC. Its translation is CASSTRDRGRGYTF.

The chain carries TRBV5-1 and TRBJ2-3, with D possibly matching TRBD2 (5 bases). The germline CDR1 and CDR2 sequences are SGHRS and YFSETQ. The CDR3 spans 13 residues. V lost 2 bases, J lost 4 bases, and 8 bases lay in between. The chain's CDR3 is CASSFLAADTQYF. CDR3 coding DNA: TGCGCCAGCAGCTTCCTAGCAGCAGATACGCAGTATTTT.

The gene calls are TRBV6-2 or TRBV6-3 and TRBJ1-1; 7 nucleotides match TRBD1. With 4 bases clipped from V and 1 base from J, the junction kept 6 bases outside the gene matches. Germline loops: CDR1 MNHEY, CDR2 SVGEGT. The CDR3 runs to 15 residues. The CDR3 DNA follows: TGTGCCAGCAGTTTCGTAGGGGGCGGGAACACTGAAGCTTTCTTT. It is translated as CASSFVGGGNTEAFF.

This rearrangement joins TRBV5-4 to TRBJ2-2; TRBD2 matches 7 bases. The length of the CDR3 is 15 residues. J lost 6 bases, V lost 3 bases, and 8 bases had no gene match. Germline V gene sequence: CDR1 SGHNT, CDR2 YYREEE (reference sequence). CDR3: CASSSGTTLPGELFF. CDR3 DNA sequence: TGTGCCAGCAGCTCCGGGACTACCCTTCCCGGGGAGCTGTTTTTT.

J is TRBJ2-1 and V is TRBV19, with TRBD1 identical over 7 bases. This CDR3 contains 15 residues. Germline loops: CDR1 LNHDA, CDR2 SQIVND (reference sequence). Germline trimming cut 5 bases from V and 0 bases from J; bases unmatched to any gene: 4. The DNA for the CDR3 is TGTGCCAGTAGTCCGGACAGGAGCTCCTACAATGAGCAGTTCTTC. Translating it yields CASSPDRSSYNEQFF. The full variable domain, with the rest looked up from reference TRBV19 and TRBJ2-1, is DGGITQSPKYLFRKEGQNVTLSCEQNLNHDAMYWYRQDPGQGLRLIYYSQIVNDFQKGDIAEGYSVSREKKESFPLTVTSAQKNPTAFYLCASSPDRSSYNEQFFGPGTRLTVL.

This chain joins TRBV4-2 and TRBJ2-7; maybe TRBD2 (6 bases). Trimming left V 0 bases short and J 0 bases short, with 12 bases between. Germline lookup yields CDR1 LGHNA and CDR2 YNFKEQ. The CDR3 length is 16 residues. CDR3 region: CASSQETSHPSYEQYF. The CDR3 nucleotides are TGTGCCAGCAGCCAAGAAACTAGCCACCCCTCCTACGAGCAGTACTTC.

This clone was recorded only once. The chain uses TRBV6-5 and TRBJ1-1; D perhaps matches TRBD1 (6 bases). The CDR3 is 13 residues long. Trimming shortened V by 7 bases and J by 5 bases, and 14 bases separated the two germline ends. CDR1 and CDR2 from the germline V gene are MNHEY and SVGAGI. The CDR3 sequence: CASTTGWRTEAFF. In DNA, the CDR3 is TGTGCCAGCACTACAGGGTGGCGAACTGAAGCTTTCTTT.

The chain joins TRBV6-6 to TRBJ1-2, with D perhaps matching TRBD1 (5 bases). This CDR3 has 17 amino acids. The germline gives CDR1 MNHNY, CDR2 SVGAGI (reference sequence). Trimming took 5 bases from V and 5 from J, leaving 24 bases between them. This chain's CDR3 is CASSPAAQGAGIYGYTF. Written as DNA, the CDR3 is TGTGCCAGCAGTCCGGCCGCGCAGGGTGCGGGAATATATGGCTACACCTTC.

The chain links TRBV13 to TRBJ1-1, with D uncertain. The CDR3 covers 13 residues. V dropped 1 base and J dropped 4 bases, with 7 bases sitting between them. Germline V lookup: CDR1 PRHDT, CDR2 FYEKMQ (reference sequence). CDR3 nucleotide sequence: TGTGCCAGCAGCTTAGTCAGTTTCACTGAAGCTTTCTTT. Amino acid sequence: CASSLVSFTEAFF.

The count of this clone is one. The chain employs TRBV7-2 and TRBJ2-7; TRBD1 aligns across 8 bases. This CDR3 has 15 amino acids. The ends lost 2 bases at V and 2 bases at J; junction bases unmatched: 5. Germline values: CDR1 SGHTA, CDR2 FQGNSA. CDR3 amino acids: CASSLQGQGPYEQYF. DNA of the CDR3: TGTGCCAGCAGCTTACAAGGACAGGGACCCTACGAGCAGTACTTC.

This chain links TRBV9 with TRBJ1-3, with D perhaps matching TRBD1 (6 bases). The CDR3 sequence is 15 residues long. Per the germline V gene, CDR1 is SGDLS and CDR2 is YYNGEE. Trimming pared 4 bases from V and 4 bases from J, leaving 15 bases between. In DNA, the CDR3 is TGTGCCAGCAGCCCCCGGGTGGGGGCAGGAAACACCATATATTTT. This sequence encodes CASSPRVGAGNTIYF. Together with reference TRBV9 and TRBJ1-3, the CDR3 gives the full variable domain: DSGVTQTPKHLITATGQRVTLRCSPRSGDLSVYWYQQSLDQGLQFLIQYYNGEERAKGNILERFSAQQFPDLHSELNLSSLELGDSALYFCASSPRVGAGNTIYFGEGSWLTVV.

The chain combines TRBV7-2 with TRBJ2-7; TRBD1 matches at 10 bases. V shed 5 bases and J 5 bases; nucleotides not matched to a gene: 9. This CDR3 is 15 amino acids long. CDR1 and CDR2 from the germline V gene are SGHTA and FQGNSA. The CDR3 bases are TGTGCCAGCAGCCCCGACAGGGGGCGGAATGACGAGCAGTACTTC. Translated, it gives CASSPDRGRNDEQYF. The whole variable domain, filled in from reference TRBV7-2 and TRBJ2-7, reads GAGVSQSPSNKVTEKGKDVELRCDPISGHTALYWYRQSLGQGLEFLIYFQGNSAPDKSGLPSDRFSAERTGGSVSTLTIQRTQQEDSAVYLCASSPDRGRNDEQYFGPGTRLTVT.

Sample share makes this clone large. The V and J genes are TRBV4-3 and TRBJ2-3, with 10 bases that match TRBD2. J was trimmed by 1 base and V by 6 bases; bases with no gene match: 4. The CDR3 sequence is 15 residues long. CDR1 is LGHNA and CDR2 is YSLEER in the germline V gene. The CDR3 spells CASRDGLAGTDTQYF. CDR3 DNA sequence: TGCGCCAGCAGAGACGGACTAGCGGGCACAGATACGCAGTATTTT.

The chain combines TRBV7-9 with TRBJ2-7; 8 bases match TRBD1. Germline lookup yields CDR1 SEHNR and CDR2 FQNEAQ (reference sequence). The CDR3 has 14 amino acids. Trimming cost V 1 base and J 3 bases; bases outside gene matches: 2. The CDR3 here is CASSLGTGNYEQYF. The CDR3 DNA reads TGTGCCAGCAGCTTAGGGACAGGGAACTACGAGCAGTACTTC.

The chain carries TRBV28 and TRBJ2-3; TRBD1 aligns across 10 bases. The CDR3 is 17 residues long. V lost 2 bases and J lost 2; bases outside the gene matches: 7. Germline CDR1 MDHEN, CDR2 SYDVKM. The CDR3 coding sequence is TGTGCCAGCAGTTTAGGGACAGGGGAATTAAACACAGATACGCAGTATTTT. Translated, it gives CASSLGTGELNTDTQYF.

The V call is TRBV28, the J call TRBJ1-2; D may be TRBD1 (5 bases). Trimming cost V 1 base and J 4 bases, with 13 bases left between them. This CDR3 spans 15 amino acids. Germline loops: CDR1 MDHEN, CDR2 SYDVKM. CDR3 protein: CASSLFPGLSYGYTF. CDR3 nucleotides: TGTGCCAGCAGTTTATTCCCAGGGCTTAGCTATGGCTACACCTTC.

This clone has only one observation. This chain's CDR3 is CASSFSGTGDGSYGYTF. Written as DNA, the CDR3 is TGCGCCAGCAGCTTCTCCGGGACAGGGGATGGTAGCTATGGCTACACCTTC. This rearrangement joins TRBV5-1 to TRBJ1-2, with 10 bases that match TRBD1. Trimming removed 2 bases from V and 4 bases from J; junction bases left unmatched: 11. The CDR3 sequence is 17 residues long. Germline-derived CDR1 and CDR2 are SGHRS and YFSETQ.

V is TRBV11-3 and J is TRBJ2-5, with 10 bases that match TRBD2. V was clipped by 0 bases and J by 4 bases; unmatched bases: 2. The germline V gene encodes CDR1 SGHNT and CDR2 YENEEA. This CDR3 spans 15 amino acids. The CDR3 sequence is CASSLDSGGGETQYF. In DNA, the CDR3 is TGTGCCAGCAGCTTAGACAGCGGGGGGGGAGAGACCCAGTACTTC.

This clone was detected a few times. The chain is built from TRBV21-1 and TRBJ1-1; the D call of TRBD1 is as the table states it, not checked on the DNA. TRBV21-1 is tagged as a pseudogene. The length of the CDR3 is 13 residues. The CDR3 DNA reads TGTGCCAGCAGCAAATGGTGGACAGGAAAAGCTTTCTTT. Translating it yields CASSKWWTGKAFF.

J is TRBJ1-5 and V is TRBV19; no reliable D call. This CDR3 has 14 amino acids. Germline CDR1 reads LNHDA; CDR2 reads SQIVND (reference sequence). Trimming took off 4 bases at V and 9 bases at J, with 16 bases between the two ends. CDR3 in amino acids: CASSKLDQILPQHF. Here the CDR3 DNA reads TGTGCCAGTAGTAAACTCGATCAAATCTTGCCCCAGCATTTT.

The chain combines TRBV27 with TRBJ1-2; D possibly corresponds to TRBD1 (6 bases). The CDR3 has 12 residues. The V end lost 5 bases, the J end lost 7 bases, and 11 bases lay between the germline ends. Germline V gene data show CDR1 as MNHEY and CDR2 as SMNVEV (reference sequence). DNA of the CDR3: TGTGCCAGCAGTCCAGGGGCTAGTGGCTACACCTTC. Translating gives CASSPGASGYTF.

The rearrangement joins TRBV15 to TRBJ2-1; TRBD2 might be the D (6 bases). Germline CDR1 and CDR2: LNHNV and YYDKDF (reference sequence). The V end lost 6 bases, the J end lost 4 bases, and 13 bases lay between the germline ends. The CDR3 contains 14 residues. The CDR3 nucleotides are TGTGCCACCAGAGTACGGGAGAGATACAATGAGCAGTTCTTC. Residues: CATRVRERYNEQFF.

CDR3 in DNA: TGCGCCAGCAGCTTGACAGGGGAAGAGACCCAGTACTTC. Its translation: CASSLTGEETQYF. The gene calls are TRBV5-1 and TRBJ2-5; 7 nucleotides align to TRBD1. Germline CDR1 SGHRS, CDR2 YFSETQ. The V segment lost 1 base and the J segment 3 bases; nucleotides outside the gene matches: 0. This CDR3 contains 13 residues.

The chain carries TRBV10-3 and TRBJ2-3, with 9 bases that match TRBD2. Losses at the gene ends were 6 bases for V and 2 bases for J; bases not matched to a gene: 6. This CDR3 spans 15 amino acids. Germline assignment: CDR1 ENHRY and CDR2 SYGVKD. CDR3 coding DNA: TGTGCCATCAGGGGACTAGCTTCAGCCACAGATACGCAGTATTTT. Protein product: CAIRGLASATDTQYF.

V gene TRBV24-1 combines with J gene TRBJ2-1; 12 nucleotides agree with TRBD2. J lost 15 bases, V lost 4 bases, and 9 bases had no gene match. The CDR3 length is 14 residues. Germline V gene data show CDR1 as KGHDR and CDR2 as SFDVKD. The CDR3 coding sequence is TGTGCCACCAGTGACCGGACTAGCGGGATTGGATGGTTCTTC. This gives the protein CATSDRTSGIGWFF.

There are a few counts of this clone. The CDR3 bases are TGTGCCAGCAGCCAGGGTAGCGGGGAAACAGATACGCAGTATTTT. Translating it yields CASSQGSGETDTQYF. The V gene is TRBV4-2, the J gene TRBJ2-3; 8 bases match TRBD2. The CDR3 extends over 15 amino acids. Germline loops: CDR1 LGHNA, CDR2 YNFKEQ. V shed 3 bases and J 3 bases; nucleotides not matched to a gene: 5.

V usage is TRBV19 and J usage is TRBJ1-1, with TRBD1 as a possible D gene (6 bases). The CDR3 extends over 17 amino acids. V gave up 6 bases and J gave up 0 bases, with 20 bases separating them. The germline gives CDR1 LNHDA, CDR2 SQIVND (reference sequence). This chain's CDR3 is CASRVAGALLMNTEAFF. CDR3 sequence (DNA): TGTGCCAGTAGGGTCGCGGGGGCCCTGTTAATGAACACTGAAGCTTTCTTT.